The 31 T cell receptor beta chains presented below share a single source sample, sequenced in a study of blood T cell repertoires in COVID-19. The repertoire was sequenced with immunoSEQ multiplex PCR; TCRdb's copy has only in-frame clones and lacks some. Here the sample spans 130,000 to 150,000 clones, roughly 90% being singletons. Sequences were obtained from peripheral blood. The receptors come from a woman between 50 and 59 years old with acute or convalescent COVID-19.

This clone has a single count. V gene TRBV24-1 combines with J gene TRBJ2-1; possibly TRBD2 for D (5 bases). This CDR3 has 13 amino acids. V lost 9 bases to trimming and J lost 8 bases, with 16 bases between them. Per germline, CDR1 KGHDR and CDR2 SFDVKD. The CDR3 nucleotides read TGTGCCACCGGGTCTGGGAGTTCCTATGAGCAGTTCTTC. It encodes CATGSGSSYEQFF.

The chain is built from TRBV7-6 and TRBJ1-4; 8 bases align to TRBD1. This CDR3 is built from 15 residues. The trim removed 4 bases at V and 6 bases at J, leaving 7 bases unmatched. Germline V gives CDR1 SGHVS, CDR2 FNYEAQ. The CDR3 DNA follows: TGTGCCAGCAGCTCCCGGGACAGGCGGGATGAAAAACTGTTTTTT. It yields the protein CASSSRDRRDEKLFF.

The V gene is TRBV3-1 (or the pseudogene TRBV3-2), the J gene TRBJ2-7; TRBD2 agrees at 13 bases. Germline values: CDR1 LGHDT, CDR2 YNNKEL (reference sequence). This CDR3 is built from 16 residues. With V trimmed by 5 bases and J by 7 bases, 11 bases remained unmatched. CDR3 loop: CASSMRGLAGVGEQYF. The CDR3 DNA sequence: TGTGCCAGCAGCATGAGAGGACTAGCGGGAGTAGGGGAGCAGTACTTC.

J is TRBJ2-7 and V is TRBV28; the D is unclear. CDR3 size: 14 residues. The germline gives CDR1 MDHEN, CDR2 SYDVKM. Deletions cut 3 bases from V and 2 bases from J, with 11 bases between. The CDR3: CASSFPPRTYEQYF. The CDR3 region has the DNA TGTGCCAGCAGTTTCCCTCCCCGTACCTACGAGCAGTACTTC.

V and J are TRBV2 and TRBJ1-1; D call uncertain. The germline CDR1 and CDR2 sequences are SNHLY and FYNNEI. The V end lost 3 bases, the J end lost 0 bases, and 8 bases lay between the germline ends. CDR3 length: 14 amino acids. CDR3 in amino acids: CASSDTYMNTEAFF. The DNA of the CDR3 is TGTGCCAGCAGTGACACCTATATGAACACTGAAGCTTTCTTT.

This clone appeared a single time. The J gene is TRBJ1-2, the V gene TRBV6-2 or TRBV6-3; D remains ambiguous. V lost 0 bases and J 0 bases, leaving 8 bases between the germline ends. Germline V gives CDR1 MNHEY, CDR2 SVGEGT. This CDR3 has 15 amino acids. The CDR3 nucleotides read TGTGCCAGCAGTTACTCGAGAGTTTCTAACTATGGCTACACCTTC. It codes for CASSYSRVSNYGYTF.

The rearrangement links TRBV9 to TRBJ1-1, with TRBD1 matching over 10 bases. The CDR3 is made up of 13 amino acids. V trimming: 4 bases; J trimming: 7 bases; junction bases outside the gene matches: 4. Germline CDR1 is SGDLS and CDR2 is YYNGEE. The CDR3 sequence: CASSPRTGGEAFF. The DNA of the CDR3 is TGTGCCAGCAGCCCTAGGACAGGGGGTGAAGCTTTCTTT.

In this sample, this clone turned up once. CDR3 sequence reads: CASSISLAVLTDTQYF. The CDR3 region has the DNA TGTGCCAGTAGTATATCCCTAGCGGTCCTCACAGATACGCAGTATTTT. The chain employs TRBV19 and TRBJ2-3; 7 bases are shared with TRBD2. CDR3 size: 16 residues. Germline CDR1 reads LNHDA; CDR2 reads SQIVND (reference sequence). Unmatched junction bases numbered 7, after V lost 2 bases and J lost 2 bases.

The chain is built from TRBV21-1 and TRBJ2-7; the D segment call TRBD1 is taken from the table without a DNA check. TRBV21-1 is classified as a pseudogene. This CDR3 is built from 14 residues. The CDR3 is CASSYGQGLYEQYF. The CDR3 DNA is TGTGCCAGCAGCTATGGACAGGGGCTCTACGAGCAGTACTTC.

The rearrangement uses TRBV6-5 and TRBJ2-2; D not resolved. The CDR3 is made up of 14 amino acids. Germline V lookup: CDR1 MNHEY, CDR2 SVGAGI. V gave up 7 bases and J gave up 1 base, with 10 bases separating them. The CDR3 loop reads CASMMGRNTGELFF. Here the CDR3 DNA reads TGTGCCAGCATGATGGGCAGGAACACCGGGGAGCTGTTTTTT.

The DNA of the CDR3 is TGTGCCAGCAGTGAAAGGTTGGGAGCCGAGCAGTACTTC. Amino acid sequence: CASSERLGAEQYF. The chain has TRBV2 and TRBJ2-7; a weak D match, TRBD2 (5 bases). Germline V lookup: CDR1 SNHLY, CDR2 FYNNEI. The CDR3 is 13 residues long. Trimming cost V 2 bases and J 6 bases, with 11 bases left between them.

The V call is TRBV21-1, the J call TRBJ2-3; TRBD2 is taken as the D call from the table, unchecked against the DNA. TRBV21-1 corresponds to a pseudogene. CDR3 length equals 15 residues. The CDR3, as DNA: TGTGCCAGCAGCAAATGCGGAGCAAGCACAGATACGCAGTATTTT. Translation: CASSKCGASTDTQYF.

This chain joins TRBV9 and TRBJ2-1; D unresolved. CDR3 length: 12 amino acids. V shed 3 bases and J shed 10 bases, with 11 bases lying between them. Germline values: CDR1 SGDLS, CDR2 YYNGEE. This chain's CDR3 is CASSEHLQEQFF. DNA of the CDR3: TGTGCCAGCAGCGAACACCTTCAGGAGCAGTTCTTC.

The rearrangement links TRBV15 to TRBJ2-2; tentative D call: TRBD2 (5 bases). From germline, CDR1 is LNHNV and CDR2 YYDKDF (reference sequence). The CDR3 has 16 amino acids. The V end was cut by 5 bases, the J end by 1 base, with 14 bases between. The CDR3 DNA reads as TGTGCCACCAGCCTCCCTGTCGGGGTGAACACCGGGGAGCTGTTTTTT. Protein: CATSLPVGVNTGELFF.

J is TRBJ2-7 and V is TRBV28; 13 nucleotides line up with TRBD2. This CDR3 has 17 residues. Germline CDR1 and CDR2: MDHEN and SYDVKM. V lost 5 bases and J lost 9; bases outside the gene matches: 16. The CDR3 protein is CASSPWTSGSGPRGQYF. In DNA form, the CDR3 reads TGTGCCAGCAGTCCGTGGACTAGCGGGAGTGGCCCTAGGGGGCAGTACTTC.

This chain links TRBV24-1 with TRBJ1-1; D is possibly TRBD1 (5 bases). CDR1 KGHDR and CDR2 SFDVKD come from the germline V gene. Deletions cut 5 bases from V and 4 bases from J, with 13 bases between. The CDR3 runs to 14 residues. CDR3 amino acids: CATSVGGGSTEAFF. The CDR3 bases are TGTGCCACCAGTGTTGGGGGGGGATCCACTGAAGCTTTCTTT.

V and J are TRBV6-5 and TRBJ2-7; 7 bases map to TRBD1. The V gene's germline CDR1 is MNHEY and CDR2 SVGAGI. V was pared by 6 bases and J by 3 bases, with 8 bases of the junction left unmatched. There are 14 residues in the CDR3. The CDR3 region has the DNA TGTGCCAGCAGAAAGCCGGGACAGCACTACGAGCAGTACTTC. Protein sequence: CASRKPGQHYEQYF.

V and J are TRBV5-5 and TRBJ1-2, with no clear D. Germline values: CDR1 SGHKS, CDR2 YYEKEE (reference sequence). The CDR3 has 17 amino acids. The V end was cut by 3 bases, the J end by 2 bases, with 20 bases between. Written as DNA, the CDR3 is TGTGCCAGCAGCTCAACTATGGGCCTGGGCGGGAACTATGGCTACACCTTC. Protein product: CASSSTMGLGGNYGYTF.

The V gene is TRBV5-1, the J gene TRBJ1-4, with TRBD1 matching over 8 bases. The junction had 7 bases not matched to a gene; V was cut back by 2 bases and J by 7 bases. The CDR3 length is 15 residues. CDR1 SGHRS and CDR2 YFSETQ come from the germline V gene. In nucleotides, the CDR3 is TGCGCCAGCAGCTTTGATAGGACAGGGTTTGAAAAACTGTTTTTT. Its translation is CASSFDRTGFEKLFF.

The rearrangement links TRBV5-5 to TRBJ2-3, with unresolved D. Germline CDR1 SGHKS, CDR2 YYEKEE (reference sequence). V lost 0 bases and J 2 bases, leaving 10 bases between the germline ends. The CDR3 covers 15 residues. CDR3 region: CASSLGLPFTDTQYF. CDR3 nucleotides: TGTGCCAGCAGCTTGGGACTTCCCTTCACAGATACGCAGTATTTT.

The CDR3 region has the DNA TGTGCCAGCAGTTGGAGACTAGCGGGGGGAACCTACGAGCAGTACTTC. It specifies CASSWRLAGGTYEQYF. The chain combines TRBV28 with TRBJ2-7; TRBD2 matches at 13 bases. Germline V lookup: CDR1 MDHEN, CDR2 SYDVKM. V lost 4 bases to trimming and J lost 2 bases; unmatched junction nucleotides: 5. The length of the CDR3 is 16 residues.

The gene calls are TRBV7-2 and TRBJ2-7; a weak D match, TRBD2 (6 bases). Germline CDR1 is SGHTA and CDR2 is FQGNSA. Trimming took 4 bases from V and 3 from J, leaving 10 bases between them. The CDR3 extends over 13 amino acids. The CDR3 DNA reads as TGTGCCAGCAGCTCGTTAGCGGACTACGAGCAGTACTTC. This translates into CASSSLADYEQYF.

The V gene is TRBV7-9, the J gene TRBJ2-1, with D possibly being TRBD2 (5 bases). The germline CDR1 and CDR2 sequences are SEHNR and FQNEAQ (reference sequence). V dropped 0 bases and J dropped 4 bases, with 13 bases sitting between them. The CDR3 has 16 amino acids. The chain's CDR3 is CASSLAGAGKYNEQFF. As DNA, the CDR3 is TGTGCCAGCAGCTTAGCGGGTGCGGGCAAATACAATGAGCAGTTCTTC.

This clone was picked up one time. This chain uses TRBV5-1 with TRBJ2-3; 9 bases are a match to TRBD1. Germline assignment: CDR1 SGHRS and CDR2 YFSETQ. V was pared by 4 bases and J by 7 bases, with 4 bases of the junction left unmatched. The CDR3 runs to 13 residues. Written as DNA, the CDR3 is TGCGCCAGCAGCCCCGGACAGGGGAATACGCAGTATTTT. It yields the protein CASSPGQGNTQYF. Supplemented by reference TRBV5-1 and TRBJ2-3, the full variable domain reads KAGVTQTPRYLIKTRGQQVTLSCSPISGHRSVSWYQQTPGQGLQFLFEYFSETQRNKGNFPGRFSGRQFSNSRSEMNVSTLELGDSALYLCASSPGQGNTQYFGPGTRLTVL.

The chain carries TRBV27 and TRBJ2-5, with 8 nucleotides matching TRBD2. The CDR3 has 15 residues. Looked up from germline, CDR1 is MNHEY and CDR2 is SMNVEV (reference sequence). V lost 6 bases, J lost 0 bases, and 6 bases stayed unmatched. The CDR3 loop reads CASRPTSENQETQYF. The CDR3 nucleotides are TGTGCCAGCAGACCGACTAGCGAGAACCAAGAGACCCAGTACTTC.

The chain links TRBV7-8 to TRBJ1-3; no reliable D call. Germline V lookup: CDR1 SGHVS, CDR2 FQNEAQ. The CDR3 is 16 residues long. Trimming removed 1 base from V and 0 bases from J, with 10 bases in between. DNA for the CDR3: TGTGCCAGCAGCTTAGGAACAGCCGGCTCTGGAAACACCATATATTTT. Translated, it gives CASSLGTAGSGNTIYF.

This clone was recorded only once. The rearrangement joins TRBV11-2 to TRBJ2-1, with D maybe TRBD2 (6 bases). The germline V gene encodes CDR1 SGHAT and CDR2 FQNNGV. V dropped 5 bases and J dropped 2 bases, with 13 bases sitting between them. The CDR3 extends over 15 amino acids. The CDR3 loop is CASSLLSGTYNEQFF. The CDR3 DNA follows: TGTGCCAGCAGCCTCCTTAGCGGAACCTACAATGAGCAGTTCTTC.

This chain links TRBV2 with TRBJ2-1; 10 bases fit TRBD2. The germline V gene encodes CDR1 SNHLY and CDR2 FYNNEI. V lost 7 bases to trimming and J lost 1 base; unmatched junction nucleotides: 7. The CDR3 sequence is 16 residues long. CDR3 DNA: TGTGCCAGCACTCGGACTAGCGGAGCTTCCTACAATGAGCAGTTCTTC. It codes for CASTRTSGASYNEQFF.

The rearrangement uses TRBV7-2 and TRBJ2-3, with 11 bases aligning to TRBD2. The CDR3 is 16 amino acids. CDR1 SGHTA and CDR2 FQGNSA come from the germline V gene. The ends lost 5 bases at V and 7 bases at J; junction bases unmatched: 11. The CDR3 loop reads CASSPSIAGGSNTQYF. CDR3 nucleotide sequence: TGTGCCAGCAGCCCTTCCATAGCGGGGGGGAGTAATACGCAGTATTTT.

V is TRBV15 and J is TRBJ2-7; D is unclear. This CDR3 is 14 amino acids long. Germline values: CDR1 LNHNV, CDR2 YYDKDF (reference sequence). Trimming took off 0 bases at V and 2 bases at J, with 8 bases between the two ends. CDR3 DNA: TGTGCCACCAGCAGAGAATGGCTTACCTACGAGCAGTACTTC. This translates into CATSREWLTYEQYF.

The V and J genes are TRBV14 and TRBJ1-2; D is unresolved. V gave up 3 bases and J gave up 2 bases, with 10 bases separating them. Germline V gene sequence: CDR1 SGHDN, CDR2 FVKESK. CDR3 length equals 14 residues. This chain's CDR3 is CASSHLPPNYGYTF. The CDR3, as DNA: TGTGCCAGCAGCCATCTACCACCGAACTATGGCTACACCTTC.